These T cell receptor beta chains were read from a single sample in a study of vaccination effects on CD4 cells after COVID-19. Only in-frame clones appear in the TCRdb table, and some are missing; sequencing was by immunoSEQ multiplex PCR. The repertoire holds around 33,000 clones, with approximately 64% as singletons. The antigens of these receptors remain unknown. The material sequenced was CD4+ T cells from PBMCs cultured with SARS-CoV-2 spike peptides, taken after COVID-19 vaccination. The receptor set was obtained from a human donor who received a COVID-19 vaccine. The CDR3 runs from the conserved cysteine through the conserved F or W. Each record gives: clone size, D gene, J gene, V gene, CDR3 protein, CDR3 DNA. A D gene is named only where the DNA matches it firmly. Clone size is given for some rows only: seen once, a few or many times, or a class if the clone is expanded.

NA,NA,TRBJ1-2,TRBV19,CASRLTDYGGYTF,TGTGCCAGTAGACTGACAGACTATGGTGGCTACACCTTC
NA,TRBD2,TRBJ2-3,TRBV10-3,CAISELTSGGTNTQYF,TGTGCCATCAGTGAGTTGACTAGCGGGGGGACAAATACGCAGTATTTT
NA,NA,TRBJ2-1,TRBV3-1/TRBV3-2,CASRSYNEQFF,TGTGCCAGCAGAAGTTACAATGAGCAGTTCTTC
NA,TRBD1,TRBJ1-5,TRBV2,CASRLGTGGQPQHF,TGTGCCAGCAGACTCGGGACAGGGGGTCAGCCCCAGCATTTT
NA,NA,TRBJ1-5,TRBV18,CASSPVRASNQPQHF,TGTGCCAGCTCACCGGTCAGGGCGAGCAATCAGCCCCAGCATTTT
NA,NA,TRBJ1-5,TRBV30,CAWSAQITKPQHF,TGTGCCTGGAGTGCACAGATAACTAAGCCCCAGCATTTT
few,NA,TRBJ2-7,TRBV7-2,CASSLVTNYEQYF,TGTGCCAGCAGCTTAGTAACCAACTACGAGCAGTACTTC
NA,NA,TRBJ1-5,TRBV6-1,CASSEGSPGVGPQHF,TGTGCCAGCAGTGAAGGATCGCCAGGGGTTGGGCCCCAGCATTTT
NA,NA,TRBJ2-3,TRBV12-5,CASGLGVTDTQYF,TGTGCTAGTGGTTTGGGAGTAACAGATACGCAGTATTTT
NA,TRBD1,TRBJ1-2,TRBV25-1,CASSEPLTGERGYTF,TGTGCCAGCAGTGAACCCTTGACAGGGGAGAGGGGCTACACCTTC
NA,TRBD1,TRBJ2-4,TRBV4-1,CASSRDRVNIQYF,TGCGCCAGCAGCCGCGACAGGGTGAACATTCAGTACTTC
NA,NA,TRBJ2-7,TRBV11-2,CASSLVVWDEQYF,TGTGCCAGCAGCTTAGTTGTTTGGGACGAGCAGTACTTC
NA,TRBD2,TRBJ2-3,TRBV11-3,CASSSGLVGSTDTQYF,TGTGCCAGCAGCTCCGGACTAGTAGGGTCCACAGATACGCAGTATTTT
NA,NA,TRBJ2-1,TRBV15,CATSRDRSRREQFF,TGTGCCACCAGCAGAGATCGGTCCCGGCGAGAGCAGTTCTTC
NA,TRBD1,TRBJ1-2,TRBV2,CASRTGGGLYTF,TGTGCCAGCAGGACAGGGGGCGGACTCTACACCTTC
NA,TRBD1,TRBJ2-7,TRBV5-1,CASSRQGSYEQYF,TGCGCCAGCAGCCGACAGGGCTCCTACGAGCAGTACTTC
NA,NA,TRBJ1-2,TRBV6-5,CASSNDGYGYTF,TGTGCCAGCAGTAACGATGGCTATGGCTACACCTTC
NA,TRBD1,TRBJ1-1,TRBV6-1,CASSAGQGSVGNTEAFF,TGTGCCAGCAGTGCCGGACAGGGTAGCGTAGGGAACACTGAAGCTTTCTTT
once,NA,TRBJ2-3,TRBV6-4,CASSDSGGATDTQYF,TGTGCCAGCAGTGACTCGGGGGGGGCCACAGATACGCAGTATTTT
NA,NA,TRBJ1-3,TRBV11-2,CASSLAGPYSGNTIYF,TGTGCCAGCAGCTTAGCGGGGCCTTACTCTGGAAACACCATATATTTT
NA,NA,TRBJ1-1,TRBV19,CASRRTGTNTEAFF,TGTGCCAGTAGGAGAACAGGGACGAACACTGAAGCTTTCTTT
few,NA,TRBJ1-2,TRBV30,CAWSLQANYGYTF,TGTGCCTGGAGTCTTCAGGCGAACTATGGCTACACCTTC
NA,NA,TRBJ2-7,TRBV3-1/TRBV3-2,CASSQTRYEQYF,TGTGCCAGCAGCCAAACAAGGTACGAGCAGTACTTC
few,TRBD1,TRBJ1-1,TRBV6-6,CASSYGTANTEAFF,TGTGCCAGCAGTTACGGGACAGCGAACACTGAAGCTTTCTTT
NA,NA,TRBJ2-2,TRBV11-3,CASSTGTSKTGELFF,TGTGCCAGCAGCACCGGGACCTCTAAAACCGGGGAGCTGTTTTTT
NA,NA,TRBJ1-2,TRBV3-1/TRBV3-2,CASSQTTQGNGYTF,TGTGCCAGCAGCCAAACAACACAAGGGAATGGCTACACCTTC
NA,TRBD2,TRBJ2-7,TRBV6-5,CASSYGGRPYEQYF,TGTGCCAGCAGTTATGGCGGGAGGCCCTACGAGCAGTACTTC
NA,NA,TRBJ2-7,TRBV6-1,CASSDPGGSSSYEQYF,TGTGCCAGCAGTGACCCGGGGGGCTCTAGCTCCTACGAGCAGTACTTC
NA,NA,TRBJ1-1,TRBV2,CASRERLKNTEAFF,TGTGCCAGCAGGGAAAGACTGAAAAACACTGAAGCTTTCTTT
NA,TRBD1,TRBJ1-5,TRBV2,CASSGDRGGSNQPQHF,TGTGCCAGCAGCGGGGACAGGGGAGGGAGCAATCAGCCCCAGCATTTT
NA,NA,TRBJ2-7,TRBV10-1,CASSRTASYEQYF,TGCGCCAGCAGTCGGACAGCATCCTACGAGCAGTACTTC
NA,NA,TRBJ1-3,TRBV5-1,CASSSGLPGSGNTIYF,TGCGCCAGCAGCTCTGGCCTCCCCGGCTCTGGAAACACCATATATTTT
NA,NA,TRBJ2-7,TRBV27,CASSSSMKAYEQYF,TGTGCCAGCAGTTCCTCCATGAAGGCCTACGAGCAGTACTTC
few,NA,TRBJ1-6,TRBV4-1,CASSPTTGGRNSPLHF,TGCGCCAGCAGCCCGACGACAGGAGGTCGAAATTCACCCCTCCACTTT
few,TRBD1,TRBJ2-7,TRBV6-1,CASSGSFRTGTYEQYF,TGTGCCAGCAGTGGAAGCTTTAGGACAGGGACCTACGAGCAGTACTTC
NA,NA,TRBJ1-2,TRBV6-6,CASSKAGASYGYTF,TGTGCCAGCAGTAAAGCCGGGGCCTCCTATGGCTACACCTTC
NA,NA,TRBJ1-2,TRBV19,CASSILYIGRDKDYGYTF,TGTGCCAGTAGTATATTGTACATAGGACGCGACAAAGACTATGGCTACACCTTC